This TCR beta chain came from a study of beta chain features in type 1 diabetes. Expressed TCRB transcripts were sequenced because the isolated RNA had all been reverse transcribed beforehand. Sequenced naive, central memory and regulatory T cell samples produced an average of about 3.9 million reads. Assay: immunoSEQ multiplex PCR; the TCRdb copy retains only in-frame clones and omits some. The profile shows 120,000 to 150,000 clones, roughly 7.2% of them singletons. The table lists this clone with a few counts. Material for sequencing was central memory CD4+ T cells from blood. This TCR was sampled from a woman younger than 45 in good health.

The CDR3 spells CASSLTTSGSSYEQYF. The CDR3 nucleotides read TGTGCCAGCAGTTTGACTACTAGCGGGAGCTCCTACGAGCAGTACTTC. The rearrangement joins TRBV28 to TRBJ2-7; 11 nucleotides match TRBD2. CDR1 is MDHEN, CDR2 SYDVKM, per germline. With 3 bases clipped from V and 0 bases from J, the junction kept 4 bases outside the gene matches. This CDR3 has 16 residues.